What follows is one T cell receptor beta chain and its context. Its antigen is unknown. The sample is drawn from a study of T cells after yellow fever vaccination. Overall study context: Fractions containing few cells were prepared with SMART-Seq v4 Ultra Low Input. General study points: Primary-vaccination clones mostly resurfaced post-booster (nearly 97% CD4, roughly 87% CD8). On re-exposure, the response was weaker but peaked faster, at day 5 versus 15. Researchers cautioned that FACS-sorted repertoires could harbor abundant clonotypes contaminating from the bulk population.

Each CDR3 protein is one row after TCRdb ran MiXCR on the 5' RACE reads. Among about 340,000 distinct CDR3 sequences listed, under 15% were seen once. Germline assignment: CDR1 DFQATT and CDR2 SNEGSKA (reference sequence). V lost 3 bases, J lost 5 bases, and 7 bases stayed unmatched. This CDR3 region has 15 residues. The TCR sequence derives from a man aged 18 to 30 who received the YFV17D yellow fever vaccine. Sequencing used CD4+ T cells sorted from PBMCs, obtained 15 days after the yellow fever booster vaccination. The V call is TRBV20-1, the J call TRBJ2-5; 12 bases align to TRBD2. The CDR3 loop reads CSASPSGGALETQYF. CDR3 in DNA: TGCAGTGCTAGTCCTAGCGGGGGGGCCTTGGAGACCCAGTACTTC.